Below, 24 T cell receptor beta chains from the same sample are listed, as sequenced in a study of cytomegalovirus exposure and HLA in healthy donors. Researchers ran the PCR with 60 Vbeta and 13 Jbeta primers. Clones were sequenced by immunoSEQ multiplex PCR, and TCRdb holds only the in-frame ones, with some missing. Of just under 95,000 clones listed, 60% to 85% were seen once; the top ten hold under 7.5%. The specimen sequenced was PBMCs. Receptors were obtained from a man aged 45-60 years in good health and CMV-seropositive.

This clone came up a few times. The V call is TRBV10-3, the J call TRBJ2-1, with TRBD2 matching 10 bases. The CDR3 extends over 16 amino acids. CDR1 is ENHRY and CDR2 is SYGVKD in the germline V gene. V shed 3 bases, J shed 5 bases, and the junction held 7 bases outside the gene matches. CDR3 coding DNA: TGTGCCATCAGTGACCTAACTAGCGGGGCTAACAATGAGCAGTTCTTC. It translates to CAISDLTSGANNEQFF.

The chain uses TRBV28 and TRBJ2-3, with a possible D match to TRBD2 (6 bases). With 5 bases removed from V and 3 bases from J, the gap between germline ends came to 6 bases. This CDR3 region has 12 residues. The germline gives CDR1 MDHEN, CDR2 SYDVKM. CDR3 bases: TGTGCCAGCAGTGGGAGGACAGATACGCAGTATTTT. This translates into CASSGRTDTQYF.

This chain links TRBV2 with TRBJ2-3, with 9 positions matching TRBD2. V lost 2 bases to trimming and J lost 7 bases; unmatched junction nucleotides: 7. The CDR3 sequence is 15 residues long. Germline lookup yields CDR1 SNHLY and CDR2 FYNNEI. CDR3 protein: CASSELLAGMNTQYF. The CDR3 DNA sequence: TGTGCCAGCAGTGAACTGCTAGCGGGGATGAATACGCAGTATTTT.

The V call is TRBV5-4, the J call TRBJ1-6; maybe TRBD1 (5 bases). Germline V gives CDR1 SGHNT, CDR2 YYREEE (reference sequence). Trimming took 1 base from V and 3 from J, leaving 8 bases between them. This CDR3 region has 15 residues. Here the CDR3 reads CASSLPGGYNSPLHF. The CDR3, as DNA: TGTGCCAGCAGCTTGCCGGGGGGCTATAATTCACCCCTCCACTTT.

This rearrangement joins TRBV27 to TRBJ2-1; 10 nucleotides agree with TRBD2. With 8 bases clipped from V and 7 bases from J, the junction kept 14 bases outside the gene matches. This CDR3 is 16 amino acids long. Germline V gene sequence: CDR1 MNHEY, CDR2 SMNVEV (reference sequence). The CDR3 DNA sequence: TGTGCCAGCTCAATTGAAAGCGGGGGGGGAGGGAATGAGCAGTTCTTC. Its protein product is CASSIESGGGGNEQFF.

The chain carries TRBV6-1 and TRBJ1-1; TRBD1 matches at 8 bases. The CDR3 sequence is 17 residues long. Unmatched junction bases numbered 15, after V lost 9 bases and J lost 0 bases. CDR1 MNHNS and CDR2 SASEGT come from the germline V gene. In nucleotides, the CDR3 is TGTGCCAGTAGGGAAGGGTCAGGGGGCCCCATGAACACTGAAGCTTTCTTT. Protein sequence: CASREGSGGPMNTEAFF.

The gene calls are TRBV2 and TRBJ1-5; D is unresolved. CDR1 is SNHLY and CDR2 is FYNNEI in the germline V gene. The CDR3 is 13 amino acids. Trimming removed 11 bases at V and 3 bases at J, with 14 bases between. The CDR3 is CARRPVPNQPQHF. The CDR3 coding sequence is TGTGCCCGGCGGCCGGTGCCCAATCAGCCCCAGCATTTT.

This chain connects TRBV25-1 to TRBJ1-2; tentative D call: TRBD1 (5 bases). CDR1 is MGHDK and CDR2 is SYGVNS in the germline V gene. Trimming pared 5 bases from V and 7 bases from J, leaving 17 bases between. The CDR3 is 14 residues long. CDR3 bases: TGTGCCAGCAGTCAAGAGTCCAGGGTTAGTGGCTACACCTTC. As protein: CASSQESRVSGYTF.

The genes are TRBV9 and TRBJ1-3, with D hard to call. The CDR3 runs 15 residues. Germline CDR1 reads SGDLS; CDR2 reads YYNGEE. Trimming shortened V by 0 bases and J by 0 bases, and 7 bases separated the two germline ends. The CDR3 nucleotides are TGTGCCAGCAGCGTAGCGACAACCTCTGGAAACACCATATATTTT. It is translated as CASSVATTSGNTIYF.

This chain connects TRBV27 to TRBJ1-5; no clear D. V was cut by 0 bases and J by 7 bases, with 7 bases left in between. CDR3 size: 13 residues. CDR1 is MNHEY, CDR2 SMNVEV, per germline (reference sequence). In DNA, the CDR3 is TGTGCCAGCAGTTTATCTGCGAGGCAGCCCCAGCATTTT. Protein product: CASSLSARQPQHF.

About this clone itself: Other DNA sequences from this sample encode an identical CDR3 as well. The chain links TRBV18 to TRBJ2-7; 10 bases match TRBD1. The V segment lost 3 bases and the J segment 4 bases; nucleotides outside the gene matches: 3. The CDR3 loop spans 14 amino acids. CDR1 is KGHSH and CDR2 is LQKENI in the germline V gene. CDR3 sequence reads: CASSPPGQGYEQYF. CDR3 sequence (DNA): TGTGCCAGCTCACCCCCGGGACAGGGGTACGAGCAGTACTTC.

The gene calls are TRBV5-6 and TRBJ2-7; D is undetermined. This CDR3 has 13 amino acids. Germline CDR1 is SGHDT and CDR2 is YYEEEE. V lost 3 bases and J 3 bases, leaving 10 bases between the germline ends. In DNA, the CDR3 is TGTGCCAGCAGCTCTGGGCTACGCTACGAGCAGTACTTC. Its translation: CASSSGLRYEQYF.

The chain recombines TRBV5-1 with TRBJ1-1; 9 nucleotides agree with TRBD1. The CDR3 sequence is 14 residues long. The germline CDR1 and CDR2 sequences are SGHRS and YFSETQ. The V and J ends lost 4 bases and 6 bases, in that order; junction bases with no gene match: 7. The CDR3 DNA reads TGCGCCAGCAGCGGGGGACAGGGTTGGTCTGAAGCTTTCTTT. This codes for CASSGGQGWSEAFF.

The genes are TRBV4-3 and TRBJ1-2; TRBD1 matches at 7 bases. This CDR3 has 15 amino acids. With 0 bases clipped from V and 4 bases from J, the junction kept 5 bases outside the gene matches. CDR1 is LGHNA, CDR2 YSLEER, per germline. Here the CDR3 DNA reads TGCGCCAGCAGCCAAGACAGGGGGAGGAGCTATGGCTACACCTTC. Protein product: CASSQDRGRSYGYTF.

This rearrangement joins TRBV19 to TRBJ2-6; TRBD2 agrees at 8 bases. J was trimmed by 2 bases and V by 4 bases; bases with no gene match: 7. CDR1 is LNHDA, CDR2 SQIVND, per germline (reference sequence). The CDR3 length is 17 residues. CDR3 sequence (DNA): TGTGCCAGTAGTAGTGCTCCGGGAGGGGCTGGGGCCAACGTCCTGACTTTC. Translation: CASSSAPGGAGANVLTF. Full variable domain (missing parts from reference TRBV19 and TRBJ2-6): DGGITQSPKYLFRKEGQNVTLSCEQNLNHDAMYWYRQDPGQGLRLIYYSQIVNDFQKGDIAEGYSVSREKKESFPLTVTSAQKNPTAFYLCASSSAPGGAGANVLTFGAGSRLTVL.

This clone was counted a single time. The V gene is TRBV5-1, the J gene TRBJ1-6, with TRBD1 matching over 12 bases. This CDR3 region has 16 residues. J lost 8 bases, V lost 0 bases, and 3 bases had no gene match. Germline values: CDR1 SGHRS, CDR2 YFSETQ. CDR3 loop: CASSLEGQGAYSPLHF. CDR3 sequence (DNA): TGCGCCAGCAGCTTGGAGGGACAGGGGGCCTATTCACCCCTCCACTTT.

The chain employs TRBV19 and TRBJ2-3; 8 bases agree with TRBD2. J lost 1 base, V lost 5 bases, and 2 bases had no gene match. In germline, CDR1 is LNHDA, CDR2 SQIVND (reference sequence). This CDR3 spans 14 amino acids. The CDR3 DNA reads as TGTGCCAGTAGTCCGGGGGGGCGCACAGATACGCAGTATTTT. This gives the protein CASSPGGRTDTQYF.

The chain is built from TRBV6-1 and TRBJ2-3; 12 bases fit TRBD2. The V gene end was trimmed by 0 bases and the J gene end by 7 bases; junction bases not matched to a gene: 8. Germline V gives CDR1 MNHNS, CDR2 SASEGT. This CDR3 is built from 17 residues. DNA for the CDR3: TGTGCCAGCAGTGAAGCGCCGGGACTAGCGGGCCGCAATACGCAGTATTTT. It encodes CASSEAPGLAGRNTQYF.

This rearrangement joins TRBV18 to TRBJ2-1; TRBD2 matches at 9 bases. The junction had 3 bases not matched to a gene; V was cut back by 3 bases and J by 3 bases. Per the germline V gene, CDR1 is KGHSH and CDR2 is LQKENI. This CDR3 region has 15 residues. DNA for the CDR3: TGTGCCAGCTCACCTAGCGGGGGCGACTACAATGAGCAGTTCTTC. It codes for CASSPSGGDYNEQFF.

V usage is TRBV7-2 and J usage is TRBJ1-2, with D tentatively TRBD1 (5 bases). CDR1 is SGHTA and CDR2 is FQGNSA in the germline V gene. The CDR3 length is 15 residues. Deletions cut 4 bases from V and 0 bases from J, with 12 bases between. CDR3 loop: CASSSPGGANYGYTF. The CDR3 bases are TGTGCCAGCAGCTCCCCCGGGGGAGCTAACTATGGCTACACCTTC.

The rearrangement uses TRBV7-9 and TRBJ2-2, with 11 bases lining up with TRBD2. Per the germline V gene, CDR1 is SEHNR and CDR2 is FQNEAQ (reference sequence). CDR3 length: 15 residues. Losses at the gene ends were 5 bases for V and 3 bases for J; bases not matched to a gene: 2. CDR3 loop: CASSPSGGYTGELFF. The CDR3 DNA follows: TGTGCCAGCAGCCCTAGCGGGGGGTACACCGGGGAGCTGTTTTTT.

The J gene is TRBJ1-4, the V gene TRBV30; no firm D call. The CDR3 consists of 13 residues. CDR1 is GTSNPN and CDR2 is SVGIG in the germline V gene (reference sequence). The CDR3 DNA reads TGTGCTCGGAGTGGCGTGAGCAATGAAAAACTGTTTTTT. This encodes CARSGVSNEKLFF.

The CDR3 DNA reads TGTGCCAGCATGAGCCCCCAAATCGTGACAGTGTTTGGCGAGCAGTACTTC. Protein product: CASMSPQIVTVFGEQYF. The rearrangement joins TRBV6-4 to TRBJ2-7; a possible D gene is TRBD1 (5 bases). Trimming removed 7 bases from V and 6 bases from J, with 28 bases in between. From germline, CDR1 is MRHNA and CDR2 SNTAGT. CDR3 size: 17 residues.

The J gene is TRBJ2-7, the V gene TRBV4-2, with 7 bases fitting TRBD1. CDR3 size: 11 residues. V dropped 8 bases and J dropped 5; count of bases not matched to a gene: 3. CDR1 is LGHNA, CDR2 YNFKEQ, per germline. CDR3 sequence (DNA): TGTGCCAGCCTGACAGGGAACGAGCAGTACTTC. It yields the protein CASLTGNEQYF.